This passage covers 27 T cell receptor beta chains from one sample sequenced in a study of blood T cell repertoires in COVID-19 (dated by TCRdb to between 2020 and 2021). Library preparation was by the immunoSEQ multiplex PCR assay. Imported from immuneACCESS, the table was reduced by TCRdb to in-frame sequences with V and J called. These copies leave out some clones; in studies compared against another copy, an unresolved V gene accounts for under half, and the cause of the remainder is not known. For this sample there are 250,000 to 300,000 clones; around 86% appear just once. Roughly 4.9% of the sample comes from the top ten. Sequencing was done on a sample of peripheral blood. All receptors come from a woman aged 60-75 years with COVID-19, enrolled during active disease.

V is TRBV28 and J is TRBJ1-4; the match to TRBD1 covers 7 bases. Germline V CDR1 and CDR2: MDHEN, SYDVKM. Unmatched junction bases numbered 6, after V lost 5 bases and J lost 12 bases. The CDR3 totals 12 residues. Written as DNA, the CDR3 is TGTGCCAGCAGTGCAGGGGGACGGGAACTGTTTTTT. It yields the protein CASSAGGRELFF.

The chain recombines TRBV4-3 with TRBJ1-4; D might be TRBD1 (5 bases). CDR3 length: 18 residues. Germline V gene data show CDR1 as LGHNA and CDR2 as YSLEER. V was shortened by 1 base and J by 3 bases, with 18 bases between the two germline ends. CDR3 sequence reads: CASSQAPRPGEPNEKLFF. The CDR3 DNA reads TGCGCCAGCAGCCAAGCACCTCGCCCGGGGGAGCCTAATGAAAAACTGTTTTTT.

This clone showed up just once. This sequence joins TRBV9 and TRBJ2-3, with 10 bases matching TRBD1. The CDR3 length is 16 residues. Germline trimming cut 2 bases from V and 3 bases from J; bases unmatched to any gene: 6. The germline CDR1 and CDR2 sequences are SGDLS and YYNGEE. The CDR3 region is CASSVNPGQGTDTQYF. The CDR3 region has the DNA TGTGCCAGCAGCGTCAACCCGGGACAGGGGACAGATACGCAGTATTTT.

The rearrangement uses TRBV6-2 or TRBV6-3 and TRBJ1-2, with TRBD1 matching over 7 bases. The germline V gene encodes CDR1 MNHEY and CDR2 SVGEGT. The CDR3 runs to 14 residues. J gave up 12 bases and V 5 bases, and 15 bases lay outside the gene matches. The CDR3 DNA is TGTGCCAGCAGTCCACAGGGGCCACGACCTGGAGACACCTTC. Protein sequence: CASSPQGPRPGDTF.

The chain is built from TRBV6-5 and TRBJ2-2; D might be TRBD2 (5 bases). Germline V CDR1 and CDR2: MNHEY, SVGAGI. Trimming cost V 6 bases and J 0 bases, with 11 bases left between them. The CDR3 has 15 amino acids. The CDR3 DNA reads as TGTGCCAGCAGCCCCGACGGGGCGAACACCGGGGAGCTGTTTTTT. It specifies CASSPDGANTGELFF.

The chain carries TRBV7-9 and TRBJ1-5; D possibly corresponds to TRBD1 (5 bases). CDR3 length equals 15 residues. Germline V CDR1 and CDR2: SEHNR, FQNEAQ (reference sequence). With 2 bases removed from V and 7 bases from J, the gap between germline ends came to 15 bases. The CDR3 region has the DNA TGTGCCAGCAGCTTAACGGGAGGGACTAAGCAGCCCCAGCATTTT. Translation gives CASSLTGGTKQPQHF.

The V gene is TRBV9, the J gene TRBJ1-4; D possibly corresponds to TRBD1 (5 bases). Germline CDR1 is SGDLS and CDR2 is YYNGEE. V gave up 4 bases and J gave up 7 bases, with 17 bases separating them. The CDR3 has 15 residues. CDR3 protein: CASSPFAGEAEKLFF. Here the CDR3 DNA reads TGTGCCAGCAGCCCTTTCGCGGGGGAGGCTGAAAAACTGTTTTTT.

This chain connects TRBV28 to TRBJ2-5; D perhaps matches TRBD2 (6 bases). This CDR3 spans 14 amino acids. V lost 11 bases, J lost 2 bases, and 18 bases lay in between. Germline assignment: CDR1 MDHEN and CDR2 SYDVKM. The CDR3 loop is CAAEGSLIQETQYF. DNA of the CDR3: TGTGCCGCGGAGGGTTCCCTTATACAAGAGACCCAGTACTTC.

This chain links TRBV14 with TRBJ2-4; 8 bases are a match to TRBD1. This CDR3 is 18 amino acids long. Trimming removed 0 bases from V and 1 base from J; junction bases left unmatched: 8. Per germline, CDR1 SGHDN and CDR2 FVKESK. The chain's CDR3 is CASSQETGGPPAKNIQYF. The CDR3 DNA sequence: TGTGCCAGCAGCCAAGAAACAGGGGGTCCTCCGGCCAAAAACATTCAGTACTTC.

V gene TRBV5-1 combines with J gene TRBJ1-2; D may be TRBD1 (6 bases). The CDR3 contains 13 residues. CDR1 is SGHRS and CDR2 is YFSETQ in the germline V gene. The V end was cut by 4 bases, the J end by 4 bases, with 11 bases between. The CDR3 spells CASSPGVGYGYTF. Written as DNA, the CDR3 is TGCGCCAGCAGCCCAGGGGTTGGCTATGGCTACACCTTC.

This rearrangement joins TRBV6-5 to TRBJ2-5; maybe TRBD2 (5 bases). Per the germline V gene, CDR1 is MNHEY and CDR2 is SVGAGI. Trimming shortened V by 5 bases and J by 0 bases, and 13 bases separated the two germline ends. The CDR3 is 15 amino acids. For the CDR3, the DNA is TGTGCCAGCAGTAGGGCGGGCAGGTACCAAGAGACCCAGTACTTC. The encoded protein is CASSRAGRYQETQYF.

For this clone: One junction end does not reproduce the germline sequence, and a read error may be involved. The rearrangement uses TRBV10-3 and TRBJ1-6, with 9 nucleotides matching TRBD1. Per the germline V gene, CDR1 is ENHRY and CDR2 is SYGVKD. This CDR3 comprises 15 residues. The CDR3 DNA follows: TGTGCCATCAGTGAGTCGCGGGGACAGGGAGCCGTGGTCGATTTT. Amino acids: CAISESRGQGAVVDF.

This clone has a single count. V is TRBV15 and J is TRBJ2-7; weak D call: TRBD2 (6 bases). With 0 bases removed from V and 0 bases from J, the gap between germline ends came to 6 bases. Germline V lookup: CDR1 LNHNV, CDR2 YYDKDF (reference sequence). CDR3 length: 14 amino acids. CDR3 in amino acids: CATSRERGSYEQYF. The CDR3 DNA reads as TGTGCCACCAGCAGAGAGCGGGGCTCCTACGAGCAGTACTTC.

This chain joins TRBV5-1 and TRBJ2-2, with 8 bases aligning to TRBD2. V lost 1 base and J lost 6; bases outside the gene matches: 5. The length of the CDR3 is 15 residues. The germline V gene encodes CDR1 SGHRS and CDR2 YFSETQ. The CDR3 loop is CASSLPGRGPGELFF. The CDR3, as DNA: TGCGCCAGCAGCTTGCCCGGGAGGGGCCCCGGGGAGCTGTTTTTT.

This clone was seen a single time. The V and J genes are TRBV3-1 (or the pseudogene TRBV3-2) and TRBJ1-2; a possible D gene is TRBD1 (6 bases). CDR1 and CDR2 from the germline V gene are LGHDT and YNNKEL (reference sequence). V lost 5 bases, J lost 7 bases, and 14 bases lay in between. This CDR3 is 13 amino acids long. The CDR3 loop is CASSDWDIPGYTF. The CDR3 region has the DNA TGTGCCAGCAGCGACTGGGACATTCCTGGCTACACCTTC.

The rearrangement links TRBV29-1 to TRBJ2-7; TRBD1 aligns across 8 bases. Trimming removed 4 bases from V and 6 bases from J; junction bases left unmatched: 11. The CDR3 is 14 residues long. Germline assignment: CDR1 SQVTM and CDR2 ANQGSEA. CDR3: CSVVQATQGAEQYF. DNA for the CDR3: TGCAGCGTTGTTCAAGCAACGCAGGGGGCCGAGCAGTACTTC.

The chain couples TRBV27 to TRBJ2-3; 10 bases are a match to TRBD2. The CDR3 is made up of 14 amino acids. Trimming removed 3 bases from V and 4 bases from J; junction bases left unmatched: 1. Germline CDR1 reads MNHEY; CDR2 reads SMNVEV (reference sequence). The CDR3 DNA sequence: TGTGCCAGCAGTTTCCTAGCGGGAGCAGATACGCAGTATTTT. Amino acid sequence: CASSFLAGADTQYF.

The chain employs TRBV7-6 and TRBJ2-1, with 8 bases aligning to TRBD2. With V trimmed by 8 bases and J by 5 bases, 5 bases remained unmatched. This CDR3 region has 13 residues. Germline-derived CDR1 and CDR2 are SGHVS and FNYEAQ. The CDR3 nucleotides are TGTGCCAGCCGAGCGGGGGTCAACAATGAGCAGTTCTTC. Translation: CASRAGVNNEQFF.

The chain links TRBV5-4 to TRBJ2-7; 8 bases match TRBD2. This CDR3 is built from 16 residues. CDR1 is SGHNT and CDR2 is YYREEE in the germline V gene (reference sequence). Trimming removed 5 bases from V and 4 bases from J; junction bases left unmatched: 14. The CDR3 spells CASSPRVAGTSYEQYF. In DNA form, the CDR3 reads TGTGCCAGCAGTCCCCGAGTAGCGGGAACGAGTTACGAGCAGTACTTC.

The J gene is TRBJ1-2, the V gene TRBV5-6, with a possible D match to TRBD1 (5 bases). The germline V gene has CDR1 SGHDT and CDR2 YYEEEE. The V end was cut by 6 bases, the J end by 2 bases, with 14 bases between. The CDR3 covers 14 residues. CDR3 DNA sequence: TGTGCCAGCACCCCCCAGGGCAGAAACTATGGCTACACCTTC. Protein: CASTPQGRNYGYTF.

This chain joins TRBV5-4 and TRBJ1-1; 7 bases agree with TRBD1. The CDR3 runs to 14 residues. Germline V gives CDR1 SGHNT, CDR2 YYREEE (reference sequence). The J segment lost 7 bases and the V segment lost 3 bases, leaving 9 bases of the junction unmatched. Here the CDR3 DNA reads TGTGCCAGCAGCTCGACAGGGCCTAGAGATGAAGCTTTCTTT. Amino acid sequence: CASSSTGPRDEAFF. Supplemented by reference TRBV5-4 and TRBJ1-1, the full variable domain reads ETGVTQSPTHLIKTRGQQVTLRCSSQSGHNTVSWYQQALGQGPQFIFQYYREEENGRGNFPPRFSGLQFPNYSSELNVNALELDDSALYLCASSSTGPRDEAFFGQGTRLTVV.

This chain joins TRBV28 and TRBJ1-3; D remains ambiguous. V shed 3 bases and J shed 4 bases, with 19 bases lying between them. This CDR3 comprises 17 residues. Germline V gives CDR1 MDHEN, CDR2 SYDVKM. As DNA, the CDR3 is TGTGCCAGCAGTTTGTGGACGGCTAGCAGCCACGGAAACACCATATATTTT. It yields the protein CASSLWTASSHGNTIYF. The entire variable domain, with the rest obtained from reference TRBV28 and TRBJ1-3, is as follows: DVKVTQSSRYLVKRTGEKVFLECVQDMDHENMFWYRQDPGLGLRLIYFSYDVKMKEKGDIPEGYSVSREKKERFSLILESASTNQTSMYLCASSLWTASSHGNTIYFGEGSWLTVV.

This clone was seen once. The chain uses TRBV27 and TRBJ2-6; D not resolved. Trimming removed 2 bases at V and 4 bases at J, with 21 bases between. CDR1 is MNHEY, CDR2 SMNVEV, per germline (reference sequence). The CDR3 has 19 residues. As DNA, the CDR3 is TGTGCCAGCAGTTTAGCCCAGCGTAGCCGGTCGGCGGGGGCCAACGTCCTGACTTTC. This gives the protein CASSLAQRSRSAGANVLTF. Based on the CDR3 plus reference TRBV27 and TRBJ2-6, the full variable domain is EAQVTQNPRYLITVTGKKLTVTCSQNMNHEYMSWYRQDPGLGLRQIYYSMNVEVTDKGDVPEGYKVSRKEKRNFPLILESPSPNQTSLYFCASSLAQRSRSAGANVLTFGAGSRLTVL.

The chain uses TRBV4-3 and TRBJ1-3; D might be TRBD1 (6 bases). The V and J ends lost 0 bases and 2 bases respectively, with 8 bases between them. Germline V gene data show CDR1 as LGHNA and CDR2 as YSLEER. The CDR3 is 15 residues long. The CDR3 reads CASSQDYRAGNTIYF. DNA for the CDR3: TGCGCCAGCAGCCAAGATTACAGGGCTGGAAACACCATATATTTT.

The gene calls are TRBV19 and TRBJ1-1; D not certain. This CDR3 region has 13 residues. V shed 3 bases and J shed 2 bases, with 7 bases lying between them. CDR1 LNHDA and CDR2 SQIVND come from the germline V gene (reference sequence). CDR3 sequence: CASSMVRNTEAFF. The CDR3 DNA follows: TGTGCCAGTAGTATGGTTAGAAACACTGAAGCTTTCTTT.

This chain connects TRBV7-2 to TRBJ2-7; D is unclear. Germline-derived CDR1 and CDR2 are SGHTA and FQGNSA. The CDR3 loop spans 13 amino acids. With 1 base removed from V and 4 bases from J, the gap between germline ends came to 8 bases. The CDR3 loop reads CASSLGGGYEQYF. CDR3 nucleotide sequence: TGTGCCAGCAGCTTAGGAGGTGGTTACGAGCAGTACTTC. The full variable domain, its missing parts supplied by reference TRBV7-2 and TRBJ2-7, is GAGVSQSPSNKVTEKGKDVELRCDPISGHTALYWYRQSLGQGLEFLIYFQGNSAPDKSGLPSDRFSAERTGGSVSTLTIQRTQQEDSAVYLCASSLGGGYEQYFGPGTRLTVT.

The chain links TRBV6-2 or TRBV6-3 to TRBJ2-5, with 13 bases fitting TRBD2. The junction had 13 bases not matched to a gene; V was cut back by 2 bases and J by 4 bases. Looked up from germline, CDR1 is MNHEY and CDR2 is SVGEGT. The CDR3 has 19 residues. The CDR3 DNA reads TGTGCCAGCAGTTACGGAAGGTTACTAGCGGGAGGGCCTGGAGAGACCCAGTACTTC. Its protein is CASSYGRLLAGGPGETQYF.